The 29 T cell receptor beta chains listed next were all sequenced from one sample in a study of blood T cells in healthy people across ages. For the second PCR, which ran for 7 to 11 cycles, a sample-barcoded 5' primer and a J-beta primer mix were used. In TCRdb, the 5' RACE reads were re-called with MiXCR into one record per CDR3 protein. This sample has 1.5 million to 2 million distinct CDR3 sequences; about 49% occur once, and the top ten carry around 2.1%. Sequenced material: blood. These receptor sequences come from a woman in her 40s in good health.

This clonotype was seen only a few times. The chain joins TRBV20-1 to TRBJ2-5; TRBD1 matches 9 bases. Germline trimming cut 3 bases from V and 5 bases from J; bases unmatched to any gene: 10. This CDR3 has 15 residues. Per the germline V gene, CDR1 is DFQATT and CDR2 is SNEGSKA (reference sequence). The CDR3 bases are TGCAGTGCTAGGGTGACAGGGGGAAGGCGGGAGACCCAGTACTTC. Protein: CSARVTGGRRETQYF.

This clonotype was found a few times. The V gene is TRBV28, the J gene TRBJ2-7, with D possibly TRBD1 on 6 matching bases. V gave up 4 bases and J gave up 1 base, with 14 bases separating them. The CDR3 length is 15 residues. CDR1 MDHEN and CDR2 SYDVKM come from the germline V gene. CDR3 nucleotide sequence: TGTGCCAGCAGTTACAGGGTAACTCCTTCCTACGAGCAGTACTTC. Protein product: CASSYRVTPSYEQYF.

J is TRBJ2-3 and V is TRBV9, with D possibly TRBD2 on 5 matching bases. With 4 bases removed from V and 4 bases from J, the gap between germline ends came to 19 bases. Germline V gives CDR1 SGDLS, CDR2 YYNGEE. The CDR3 is 16 amino acids. The CDR3 sequence: CASSSPPGSKSDTQYF. The CDR3, as DNA: TGTGCCAGCAGCTCACCCCCGGGGTCAAAGTCAGATACGCAGTATTTT.

The chain joins TRBV4-2 to TRBJ2-1; the D gene is possibly TRBD2 (6 bases). The CDR3 extends over 16 amino acids. Looked up from germline, CDR1 is LGHNA and CDR2 is YNFKEQ. Trimming removed 1 base at V and 3 bases at J, with 13 bases between. The CDR3 nucleotides are TGTGCCAGCAGCCAAGTGCGGGGCCAGATCTACAATGAGCAGTTCTTC. This translates into CASSQVRGQIYNEQFF.

V and J are TRBV7-9 and TRBJ2-4, with TRBD1 matching over 9 bases. J lost 5 bases, V lost 4 bases, and 6 bases had no gene match. The CDR3 extends over 15 amino acids. Per germline, CDR1 SEHNR and CDR2 FQNEAQ (reference sequence). The CDR3 DNA reads TGTGCCAGCAGCTCATCCAGGACAGGGGAAAACATTCAGTACTTC. Translated: CASSSSRTGENIQYF.

Only a few counts were recorded for this clonotype. CDR3 in amino acids: CASSTTGWGYNEQFF. The CDR3 region has the DNA TGTGCCAGCAGTACAACAGGGTGGGGATACAATGAGCAGTTCTTC. The chain recombines TRBV28 with TRBJ2-1; D may be TRBD1 (6 bases). Trimming took 5 bases from V and 4 from J, leaving 15 bases between them. The CDR3 is 15 residues long. CDR1 MDHEN and CDR2 SYDVKM come from the germline V gene.

The chain recombines TRBV18 with TRBJ2-4; 7 positions match TRBD2. Near its end, the DNA agrees better with TRBJ2-7, so the J call may be wrong. The CDR3 is 17 amino acids. CDR1 and CDR2 from the germline V gene are KGHSH and LQKENI. CDR3 sequence: CASSPGPSGTGLDEQYF. For the CDR3, the DNA is TGTGCCAGCTCCCCGGGACCAAGCGGGACTGGCCTCGACGAGCAGTACTTC.

This clonotype was detected many times. The V and J genes are TRBV6-1 and TRBJ2-7, with D unclear. Trimming removed 3 bases at V and 1 base at J, with 4 bases between. This CDR3 spans 12 amino acids. CDR1 MNHNS and CDR2 SASEGT come from the germline V gene. The CDR3 loop reads CASSDGSYEQYF. In DNA, the CDR3 is TGTGCCAGCAGTGACGGATCCTACGAGCAGTACTTC.

This clonotype was found a few times. V is TRBV10-3 and J is TRBJ2-7; 8 bases are shared with TRBD1. V lost 4 bases and J lost 3; bases outside the gene matches: 2. The CDR3 extends over 13 amino acids. Germline assignment: CDR1 ENHRY and CDR2 SYGVKD. The CDR3, as DNA: TGTGCCATCAGTGTTGACAGGGGCTACGAGCAGTACTTC. Amino acid sequence: CAISVDRGYEQYF.

The CDR3 DNA follows: TGTGCCAGCAGCGGGTGGAGGGATCAGCCCCAGCATTTT. Its protein is CASSGWRDQPQHF. This rearrangement joins TRBV7-6 to TRBJ1-5, with D unclear. Trimming shortened V by 5 bases and J by 5 bases, and 10 bases separated the two germline ends. Germline-derived CDR1 and CDR2 are SGHVS and FNYEAQ. The CDR3 runs 13 residues.

The rearrangement joins TRBV12-3 or TRBV12-4 to TRBJ1-1; 7 bases are shared with TRBD1. V lost 5 bases to trimming and J lost 1 base; unmatched junction nucleotides: 7. The CDR3 loop spans 15 amino acids. CDR3 region: CASSEGALRNTEAFF. In DNA, the CDR3 is TGTGCCAGCAGTGAGGGGGCCCTACGGAACACTGAAGCTTTCTTT.

As concerns this clonotype: This may come from a read error, since a much larger clone is one base off. This chain joins TRBV29-1 and TRBJ1-1; D is undetermined. V was shortened by 3 bases and J by 7 bases, with 6 bases between the two germline ends. In germline, CDR1 is SQVTM, CDR2 ANQGSEA. The CDR3 length is 10 residues. CDR3 DNA: TGCAGCGTTGAGTTGGTTGAAGCTTTCTTT. Residues: CSVELVEAFF.

The gene calls are TRBV28 and TRBJ2-5; 10 bases match TRBD2. The trim removed 8 bases at V and 5 bases at J, leaving 8 bases unmatched. Germline loops: CDR1 MDHEN, CDR2 SYDVKM. The CDR3 consists of 14 residues. CDR3 protein: CASFPAGGRETQYF. The DNA of the CDR3 is TGTGCCAGCTTCCCAGCGGGGGGGCGGGAGACCCAGTACTTC.

This clonotype was counted at least ten times. This sequence joins TRBV7-2 and TRBJ2-5; D is perhaps TRBD2 (6 bases). This CDR3 region has 13 residues. Trimming removed 5 bases from V and 2 bases from J, with 9 bases in between. Germline V CDR1 and CDR2: SGHTA, FQGNSA. CDR3 in amino acids: CASSRGGQETQYF. CDR3 DNA: TGTGCCAGCAGCCGGGGAGGACAAGAGACCCAGTACTTC. Full variable domain (missing parts from reference TRBV7-2 and TRBJ2-5): GAGVSQSPSNKVTEKGKDVELRCDPISGHTALYWYRQSLGQGLEFLIYFQGNSAPDKSGLPSDRFSAERTGGSVSTLTIQRTQQEDSAVYLCASSRGGQETQYFGPGTRLLVL.

This clonotype has more than one count but fewer than ten. The chain carries TRBV28 and TRBJ2-4; 10 bases map to TRBD2. Gene TRBJ2-7 matches the end of the DNA better, so the J call may be wrong. Germline lookup yields CDR1 MDHEN and CDR2 SYDVKM. CDR3 length: 16 amino acids. The CDR3 DNA sequence: TGTGCCAGCAGAGAAGCGGGGGGGGTATCAAACTACGAGCAGTACTTC. It translates to CASREAGGVSNYEQYF.

The table lists this clonotype with a few counts. The V call is TRBV4-1, the J call TRBJ2-1, with a tentative D call TRBD1 (6 bases). The CDR3 runs 16 residues. Between the trimmed V and J ends, which lost 0 bases and 5 bases, there was a span of 14 bases. Germline V gene sequence: CDR1 MGHRA, CDR2 YSYEKL. Here the CDR3 DNA reads TGCGCCAGCAGCCAAGAAACAGGGTCTTCGAACAATGAGCAGTTCTTC. This sequence encodes CASSQETGSSNNEQFF.

The chain has TRBV5-1 and TRBJ2-2; D is perhaps TRBD1 or TRBD2 (5 bases each). This CDR3 has 16 amino acids. Germline V CDR1 and CDR2: SGHRS, YFSETQ. V lost 9 bases to trimming and J lost 4 bases, with 22 bases between them. The CDR3 DNA is TGCGCCACCTCACCGGAAGGGCCGAGGGGCACCGGGGAGCTGTTTTTT. Encoded protein: CATSPEGPRGTGELFF.

This clonotype was observed a single time. The V call is TRBV20-1, the J call TRBJ1-6, with 10 bases fitting TRBD1. After removal of 7 bases from V and 6 bases from J, the junction contained 9 bases not matched to a gene. The CDR3 contains 15 residues. Germline values: CDR1 DFQATT, CDR2 SNEGSKA (reference sequence). The CDR3 here is CSVPTGGGFNSPLHF. The CDR3 DNA is TGCAGTGTTCCGACAGGGGGCGGTTTTAATTCACCCCTCCACTTT.

This sequence joins TRBV18 and TRBJ2-6; weak D call: TRBD2 (6 bases). The germline CDR1 and CDR2 sequences are KGHSH and LQKENI. The CDR3 spans 18 residues. The germline V and J ends were trimmed by 10 bases and 2 bases, with 24 bases remaining between them. The CDR3 sequence: CAIPGTSTEFAGANVLTF. Here the CDR3 DNA reads TGTGCCATCCCGGGGACTTCTACAGAGTTTGCTGGGGCCAACGTCCTGACTTTC. Variable domain in full (rest from reference TRBV18 and TRBJ2-6): NAGVMQNPRHLVRRRGQEARLRCSPMKGHSHVYWYRQLPEEGLKFMVYLQKENIIDESGMPKERFSAEFPKEGPSILRIQQVVRGDSAAYFCAIPGTSTEFAGANVLTFGAGSRLTVL.

The chain combines TRBV5-1 with TRBJ1-2, with D maybe TRBD1 (5 bases). V gave up 4 bases and J gave up 5 bases, with 24 bases separating them. This CDR3 is built from 17 residues. Germline V gene data show CDR1 as SGHRS and CDR2 as YFSETQ. CDR3 region: CASSPFPLGGAGYGYTF. In nucleotides, the CDR3 is TGCGCCAGCAGCCCATTCCCTCTTGGCGGGGCCGGATATGGCTACACCTTC.

The genes are TRBV9 and TRBJ1-1; 7 positions agree with TRBD1. Looked up from germline, CDR1 is SGDLS and CDR2 is YYNGEE. V shed 0 bases, J shed 7 bases, and the junction held 6 bases outside the gene matches. CDR3 length: 14 amino acids. CDR3: CASSVGTGSSEAFF. The CDR3 DNA sequence: TGTGCCAGCAGCGTAGGGACAGGCTCCAGTGAAGCTTTCTTT.

This clonotype was detected only a few times. This chain uses TRBV27 with TRBJ2-7, with 8 bases lining up with TRBD1. V lost 6 bases to trimming and J lost 4 bases; unmatched junction nucleotides: 8. The CDR3 is 14 amino acids. Germline V CDR1 and CDR2: MNHEY, SMNVEV (reference sequence). DNA of the CDR3: TGTGCCAGCAGCCAACCAGGGACAGGTTACGAGCAGTACTTC. Protein product: CASSQPGTGYEQYF.

The J gene is TRBJ1-2, the V gene TRBV4-2; D is undetermined. CDR1 and CDR2 from the germline V gene are LGHNA and YNFKEQ. The V end was cut by 2 bases, the J end by 7 bases, with 11 bases between. This CDR3 region has 13 residues. In DNA, the CDR3 is TGTGCCAGCAGCCAACAAAGCAGTCGTGGCTACACCTTC. Protein sequence: CASSQQSSRGYTF.

This rearrangement joins TRBV7-6 to TRBJ2-5; possible D gene TRBD1, 5 bases. CDR3 length: 14 amino acids. Germline V CDR1 and CDR2: SGHVS, FNYEAQ. Between the trimmed V and J ends, which lost 6 bases and 11 bases, there was a span of 22 bases. CDR3 sequence: CASSSQGAIDEQYF. DNA of the CDR3: TGTGCCAGCAGTTCACAAGGGGCGATCGATGAGCAGTACTTC.

Here the CDR3 reads CASSYSARDNRYEQYF. The CDR3 DNA reads as TGTGCCAGCAGTTACTCGGCTAGGGATAACCGCTACGAGCAGTACTTC. The gene calls are TRBV6-2 or TRBV6-3 and TRBJ2-7; D unresolved. Trimming took 0 bases from V and 3 from J, leaving 15 bases between them. The CDR3 is 16 amino acids. CDR1 MNHEY and CDR2 SVGEGT come from the germline V gene.

This sequence joins TRBV7-2 and TRBJ1-1; D call uncertain. Germline V gene data show CDR1 as SGHTA and CDR2 as FQGNSA. The CDR3 contains 15 residues. V lost 5 bases to trimming and J lost 0 bases, with 13 bases between them. The CDR3 here is CASSARPAMNTEAFF. Written as DNA, the CDR3 is TGTGCCAGCAGCGCCCGACCGGCTATGAACACTGAAGCTTTCTTT.

In this sample, this clonotype turned up once. The V gene is TRBV29-1, the J gene TRBJ2-7, with D perhaps TRBD1 (5 bases). Deletions cut 4 bases from V and 0 bases from J, with 13 bases between. The CDR3 has 14 amino acids. CDR1 and CDR2 (germline): SQVTM, ANQGSEA. The CDR3 loop reads CSVVVQGSSYEQYF. DNA for the CDR3: TGCAGCGTTGTGGTCCAGGGTAGCTCCTACGAGCAGTACTTC.

V is TRBV27 and J is TRBJ2-7; no reliable D call. The CDR3 is 14 amino acids. The ends were cut back, 5 bases at V and 7 bases at J, with 18 bases in the middle. CDR1 MNHEY and CDR2 SMNVEV come from the germline V gene (reference sequence). CDR3 amino acids: CASSARHARGEQYF. As DNA, the CDR3 is TGTGCCAGCAGTGCGCGACACGCCCGCGGAGAGCAGTACTTC.

The V call is TRBV6-2 or TRBV6-3, the J call TRBJ1-2; the D is unclear. This CDR3 has 11 amino acids. V lost 6 bases, J lost 4 bases, and 6 bases lay in between. Germline CDR1 and CDR2: MNHEY and SVGEGT. The CDR3 sequence is CASRDFYGYTF. In DNA form, the CDR3 reads TGTGCCAGCAGGGACTTCTATGGCTACACCTTC.